This T cell receptor (beta chain) was recovered during a study of post-analysis software for immune sequencing data. Background on the study: There were relapsing-remitting, secondary progressive and progressive-relapsing multiple sclerosis among the disease courses included.

This clonotype was seen only a few times. Its specificity is not known. Unique-molecular-identifier-tagged TCR beta cDNA libraries were used. The authors obtained roughly 550,000 cDNA molecules from about 0.94 to 9.7 million T cells. MiXCR, run by TCRdb on the PCR reads, gives a single entry per CDR3 protein. The sample consists of over 250,000 distinct CDR3 sequences, just over 35% of them appearing once. General observations from the study: Versus controls, multiple sclerosis patients showed significantly lower diversity (normalized Chao1). Samples from a shared batch, those prepared together, strongly co-clustered by F measure.

The sequenced material came from blood. This TCR derives from a girl between 10 and 17 years old with multiple sclerosis.

CDR3 sequence (DNA): TGTGCCATCAGTGAGTCGGTCAGGGAAAACACCGGGGAGCTGTTTTTT. Protein sequence: CAISESVRENTGELFF. The chain uses TRBV10-3 and TRBJ2-2; tentatively, D is TRBD1 (5 bases). Per germline, CDR1 ENHRY and CDR2 SYGVKD. The CDR3 loop spans 16 amino acids. The V and J ends lost 0 bases and 2 bases respectively, with 10 bases between them.